A single T cell receptor beta chain is shown here with its context. The antigen it recognizes is unknown. Base-call qualities are not available, and no considerably larger clone is one nucleotide away. This sample was taken from a study of blood T cell repertoires in COVID-19 (dated by TCRdb to the early 2020s). Some background on the complete study: Samples from collaborators originated in the United States, Italy and Spain and spanned both the acute and convalescent phases of COVID-19. The material from the prospective study consisted of cDNA or gDNA derived from T cells, B-cell-depleted T cells, or PBMCs. Deeply sampled blood TCRbeta repertoires from subjects exposed to, actively infected with, or recovered from COVID-19 were included in the dataset. A freely available public database, intended as a resource for researchers studying the immune response to SARS-CoV-2, is where the repertoires were released. Samples were obtained from the ongoing ImmuneRACE study (first 160 participants) and from 950 to 1,500 subjects provided by 6 global collaborators. A de-identified subject ID, COVID-19 status, age in years and sex were almost always included in the sample metadata. Where available, HLA class I and class II types were taken from metadata supplied by the sample provider and were not determined by assay-based typing. General conclusions and limits of the study: How much clinical and demographic metadata was included differed by source and by participant, and the metadata was provided uncurated.

TCRbeta CDR3 regions were amplified from genomic DNA using the immunoSEQ Assay, a bias-controlled multiplex PCR. In the source study's methods: Nucleated cell counts per sample were estimated from amplification of reference gene primers within the assay. Sequence reads were collapsed and filtered to measure the absolute abundance of every unique TCRbeta CDR3 rearrangement. Productive Simpson clonality was computed per sample as the square root of Simpson's diversity index over productive rearrangements. Sourced from immuneACCESS, this table was stored by TCRdb with only in-frame sequences that have V and J called. A share of the clones is absent; for the studies checked, an unresolved V gene accounts for under half, and the remainder has no known explanation. V and J calls and clone size are as listed in that table; D and trimming were resolved from the DNA. The sample table lists 240,000 or so clones, approximately 90% of them with a count of one. Around 1% of the sample lies in the top ten.

Enrolling through a virtual design, the prospective study's participants ranged in age from roughly 18 to 95 years and lived across roughly 24 United States geographic areas. In the prospective study, participants were assigned to cohorts based on the clinical history participants reported in a screening survey and a study questionnaire. Exposed participants had been in contact with someone with a PCR-confirmed or clinician-diagnosed COVID-19 case within 2 weeks of study entry. In the prospective study, mobile phlebotomists collected whole blood, serum and a nasopharyngeal or oropharyngeal swab from each participant. Participants in the prospective study had the option to provide additional blood draws and questionnaires over an approximately 2-month period. Before DNA extraction, prospective study blood samples were shipped either frozen or at room temperature. Looking up the germline V gene yields CDR1 KGHSH and CDR2 LQKENI. Relative to germline, V is 6 bases shorter and J is 4 bases shorter, with 14 bases between their ends. The CDR3 measures 14 amino acids from cysteine to phenylalanine. The DNA shown is the 42-base CDR3, in frame from base 1.

Sequencing input: PBMCs or T cells enriched from blood (not recorded which). The origin of this receptor is a man in his fifties or sixties who had been exposed to COVID-19. The chain is encoded by TRBV18 joined to TRBJ2-3, with TRBD2 perhaps the D gene, on 5 matching bases. The DNA sequence reads TGTGCCAGCTCCCCGTGGGGAGCGGCAGATACGCAGTATTTT. It is translated as CASSPWGAADTQYF.